This paragraph reports one T cell receptor beta chain. The antigen is undetermined. The authors ran a second PCR of roughly 6 to 12 cycles using a sample-barcoded 5' primer and a J-beta primer mix. TCRdb re-called the 5' RACE reads through MiXCR, storing one row per CDR3 protein. The sample has 550,000 to 750,000 distinct CDR3 sequences; 20% to 25% are singletons. The sample belongs to a study of blood T cells in healthy people across ages. Study-wide points: Because donor CMV status was unknown, expanded clonotype changes were possibly confounded.

This CDR3 has 15 amino acids. V shed 8 bases, J shed 2 bases, and the junction held 9 bases outside the gene matches. Germline V gene sequence: CDR1 MDHEN, CDR2 SYDVKM. The source material was blood. The receptor was derived from a man in his 70s in good health. The chain employs TRBV28 and TRBJ2-3, with 8 bases that match TRBD1. The CDR3 spells CASGTPDRATDTQYF. CDR3 coding DNA: TGTGCCAGCGGCACCCCGGACAGGGCCACAGATACGCAGTATTTT.